This is a list of T cell receptor beta chains from one sample in a study of blood T cells in healthy people across ages. TCRdb re-called the 5' RACE reads with MiXCR, one entry per CDR3 protein. The table shows about 810,000 distinct CDR3 sequences, with roughly 35% occurring only once. Sequencing was performed on blood. The source is a man younger than 35 in good health. Each CDR3 is given with its conserved first and last residue. The D gene is left open where the match is weak. Size values are once, few and many counts, or a class for expanded clones, and some rows have none.

J gene	clone size	V gene	CDR3 length	D gene	CDR3 protein	CDR3 DNA
TRBJ2-5	.	TRBV6-2/TRBV6-3	14	.	CASSYSIEPETQYF	TGTGCCAGCAGTTACTCGATTGAGCCCGAGACCCAGTACTTC
TRBJ2-1	many	TRBV7-2	14	TRBD2	CASSQRGGYNEQFF	TGTGCCAGCAGCCAGCGGGGGGGGTACAATGAGCAGTTCTTC
TRBJ2-1	.	TRBV12-3/TRBV12-4	14	TRBD1	CASRIGTDYNEQFF	TGTGCCAGCAGAATCGGGACAGATTACAATGAGCAGTTCTTC
TRBJ1-2	.	TRBV3-1	14	TRBD1	CASSHRQGAHGYTF	TGTGCCAGCAGCCACAGGCAGGGGGCACATGGCTACACCTTC
TRBJ2-5	.	TRBV4-1	12	.	CASSHSMETQYF	TGCGCCAGCAGCCATTCCATGGAGACCCAGTACTTC
TRBJ2-1	few	TRBV20-1	15	TRBD2	CSARRVERGYNEQFF	TGCAGTGCTAGACGGGTAGAGCGGGGATACAATGAGCAGTTCTTC
TRBJ2-2	few	TRBV6-2/TRBV6-3	15	TRBD2	CASRRTSPNTGELFF	TGTGCCAGCCGAAGGACTAGCCCGAACACCGGGGAGCTGTTTTTT
TRBJ1-1	.	TRBV19	12	.	CASSASLSEAFF	TGTGCCAGTAGTGCTTCCCTGTCTGAAGCTTTCTTT
TRBJ2-3	many	TRBV4-1	16	.	CASSRGTDRFTDTQYF	TGCGCCAGCAGCCGGGGCACAGACCGGTTCACAGATACGCAGTATTTT
TRBJ1-4	few	TRBV4-2	16	TRBD1	CASSQAKTGVREKLFF	TGTGCCAGCAGCCAAGCGAAGACAGGGGTTCGAGAAAAACTGTTTTTT
TRBJ2-3	.	TRBV5-1	15	TRBD2	CASRPTGGRTDTQYF	TGCGCCAGCAGACCAACGGGGGGGCGAACAGATACGCAGTATTTT
TRBJ1-5	.	TRBV6-5	12	.	CASRRPNQPQHF	TGTGCCAGCCGCCGCCCCAATCAGCCCCAGCATTTT
TRBJ1-1	.	TRBV10-3	17	TRBD1	CAISEPGQGLENTEAFF	TGTGCCATCAGTGAGCCGGGACAGGGGCTTGAGAACACTGAAGCTTTCTTT
TRBJ1-5	.	TRBV24-1	15	TRBD1	CATSDAGQGNQPQHF	TGTGCCACCAGTGACGCGGGACAGGGAAATCAGCCCCAGCATTTT
TRBJ1-5	.	TRBV7-9	15	.	CASSNGGPGNQPQHF	TGTGCCAGCAGTAATGGGGGGCCCGGCAATCAGCCCCAGCATTTT
TRBJ2-2	.	TRBV20-1	14	TRBD1	CSARQGADTGELFF	TGCAGTGCTAGACAGGGGGCCGATACCGGGGAGCTGTTTTTT
TRBJ2-7	many	TRBV7-6	15	TRBD1	CASSLNPGQSYEQYF	TGTGCCAGCAGCTTAAATCCGGGACAGAGCTACGAGCAGTACTTC
TRBJ2-7	many	TRBV12-3/TRBV12-4	12	.	CASSRGAYEQYF	TGTGCCAGCAGCCGTGGGGCTTACGAGCAGTACTTC
TRBJ1-4	few	TRBV20-1	10	.	CSASREKLFF	TGCAGTGCTAGCCGGGAAAAACTGTTTTTT
TRBJ2-5	few	TRBV4-2	18	TRBD2	CASSQDLASGVTPETQYF	TGTGCCAGCAGCCAAGATCTGGCTAGCGGGGTAACCCCGGAGACCCAGTACTTC
TRBJ2-7	few	TRBV15	13	.	CATSRQETYEQYF	TGTGCCACCAGCAGGCAGGAGACCTACGAGCAGTACTTC
TRBJ1-2	many	TRBV5-1	13	.	CASSPDRAYGYTF	TGCGCCAGCAGCCCCGACAGAGCTTATGGCTACACCTTC
TRBJ2-5	once	TRBV4-3	15	TRBD1	CAGSQDTGTGGEQYF	TGCGCCGGCAGCCAAGACACCGGGACAGGGGGTGAGCAGTACTTC
TRBJ1-6	few	TRBV6-6	15	.	CASSQEDREGSPLHF	TGTGCCAGCAGTCAAGAGGACCGGGAAGGATCACCCCTCCACTTT
TRBJ2-4	few	TRBV29-1	13	.	CSVEAVSKNIQYF	TGCAGCGTTGAGGCAGTTTCCAAAAACATTCAGTACTTC
TRBJ1-1	.	TRBV12-3/TRBV12-4	14	.	CASSVGPGATEAFF	TGTGCCAGCAGTGTGGGGCCGGGGGCCACTGAAGCTTTCTTT
TRBJ1-5	few	TRBV20-1	15	.	CSARDSGGGESPQHF	TGCAGTGCTAGAGATAGTGGCGGAGGTGAATCGCCCCAGCATTTT
TRBJ2-1	.	TRBV6-5	13	.	CATGGSRYNEQFF	TGTGCCACCGGGGGTTCCCGCTACAATGAGCAGTTCTTC
TRBJ2-2	.	TRBV7-3	16	TRBD2	CASSLRTSGVGGELFF	TGTGCCAGCAGCCTGCGGACTAGCGGGGTTGGCGGGGAGCTGTTTTTT
TRBJ1-1	.	TRBV6-6	13	.	CASSPFVGTEAFF	TGTGCCAGCAGTCCCTTTGTGGGGACTGAAGCTTTCTTT
TRBJ2-1	.	TRBV29-1	11	.	CSGQAYNEQFF	TGCAGCGGACAAGCCTACAATGAGCAGTTCTTC
TRBJ2-7	.	TRBV24-1	14	TRBD1	CATSGTGGAESQYF	TGTGCCACCAGCGGGACAGGGGGCGCGGAGAGCCAGTACTTC
TRBJ2-5	many	TRBV6-5	14	.	CASSHTPGSREQYF	TGTGCCAGCAGTCATACCCCCGGATCACGGGAGCAGTACTTC
TRBJ1-4	.	TRBV29-1	12	.	CSVEVSAGKLFF	TGCAGCGTTGAAGTAAGCGCCGGCAAACTGTTTTTT
TRBJ2-1	.	TRBV6-6	13	.	CASSDPHYEEQFF	TGTGCCAGCAGTGACCCCCACTACGAGGAGCAGTTCTTC
TRBJ1-1	.	TRBV12-3/TRBV12-4	13	TRBD1	CASSQGVSTEAFF	TGTGCCAGCAGTCAGGGGGTGTCCACTGAAGCTTTCTTT
TRBJ2-7	.	TRBV6-2/TRBV6-3	14	.	CASGSYVSSYEQYF	TGTGCCAGCGGGAGTTACGTTAGCTCCTACGAGCAGTACTTC
TRBJ2-7	few	TRBV28	20	.	CASSLGDLRKRRILSGEQYF	TGTGCCAGCAGTTTGGGGGACCTTAGGAAAAGGCGGATCCTTTCGGGGGAGCAGTACTTC
TRBJ2-7	few	TRBV18	15	.	CASSDGGARLGEQYF	TGTGCCAGCTCAGACGGGGGCGCCCGGTTAGGCGAGCAGTACTTC
TRBJ2-6	many	TRBV29-1	17	.	CSAETGDYYSGANVLTF	TGCAGCGCCGAGACAGGGGACTACTACTCTGGGGCCAACGTCCTGACTTTC
TRBJ1-4	.	TRBV20-1	11	TRBD1	CSATRQGTLFF	TGCAGTGCTACCCGACAGGGGACACTGTTTTTT
TRBJ2-1	many	TRBV7-2	16	TRBD2	CASSKLTAGGRNEQFF	TGTGCCAGCAGCAAACTGACGGCGGGGGGTCGCAATGAGCAGTTCTTC
TRBJ1-2	.	TRBV6-5	15	.	CASRGSPGVDYGYTF	TGTGCCAGCAGGGGTTCTCCGGGGGTTGACTATGGCTACACCTTC
TRBJ2-1	.	TRBV4-3	19	TRBD2	CASSQEAGAVGVSYNEQFF	TGCGCCAGCAGCCAAGAAGCGGGAGCGGTCGGAGTATCCTACAATGAGCAGTTCTTC
TRBJ1-5	.	TRBV20-1	13	.	CSASTGQGQPQHF	TGCAGTGCATCAACAGGGCAAGGACAGCCCCAGCATTTT
TRBJ2-3	once	TRBV6-1	15	TRBD2	CASRLAGGYTDTQYF	TGTGCCAGCAGGCTAGCGGGGGGTTACACAGATACGCAGTATTTT
TRBJ1-4	.	TRBV20-1	13	.	CSAFRGGNEKLFF	TGCAGTGCTTTTAGGGGGGGGAATGAAAAACTGTTTTTT
TRBJ2-3	.	TRBV20-1	14	.	CSARDPRGSDTQYF	TGCAGTGCTAGAGATCCGAGGGGTTCAGATACGCAGTATTTT
TRBJ1-1	.	TRBV4-3	15	.	CASSQEYSMNTEAFF	TGCGCCAGCAGCCAAGAATACAGCATGAACACTGAAGCTTTCTTT
TRBJ1-1	few	TRBV5-1	15	TRBD1	CASSLTGAVDTEAFF	TGCGCCAGCAGCTTGACAGGGGCGGTCGACACTGAAGCTTTCTTT
TRBJ2-1	.	TRBV20-1	14	.	CSARVKGGSGEQFF	TGCAGTGCTAGAGTCAAGGGGGGTTCGGGTGAGCAGTTCTTC